The subject of this entry is one T cell receptor beta chain. It lacks a known antigen. Per-nucleotide qualities are absent, and no much larger clonotype sits a single base away. The data stem from a study of T cell responses to AZD1222 COVID-19 vaccine (dated by TCRdb to the early 2020s). Background for the entire study: AZD1222 recipients given second doses at about 4 weeks or at about 12 weeks were pooled, since spike-specific TCR depth and breadth were not found to differ between the two schedules. TCR sequencing covered some 250 trial participants: some 210 given two doses of AZD1222 and about 26 given two doses of MenACWY control vaccine. Enrollment into the trials was organized by age into subgroups of 18-55, 56-69 and 70-plus years, and those subgroups contained roughly 150, 30 and 60 TCR-sequenced participants, respectively.

Overall study outcomes, separate from this receptor: Epitopes outside the regions mutated in the B.1.351 and B.1.1.7 variants were reportedly recognized by nearly half of the unique spike-specific TCRs. Most participants were white British and females outnumbered males, and the authors suggested that clonal diversity may have been underestimated. The vaccine-associated CD4 TCRs covered the entire spike protein, and the dominant responses fell in regions 160-218 and 743-854. After two AZD1222 doses, both the breadth and the depth of spike-specific TCRs were significantly higher than at day 0 and than in MenACWY recipients. Conclusions about previously exposed vaccinees were limited because only a handful of AZD1222 recipients were SARS-CoV-2 seropositive at baseline. Because no day 14 peak-response samples were available, repertoires were characterized only after the peak T cell response. The 56-69-year group was small, and its depth increase did not reach significance, likely because of low power.

V is reduced by 1 base and J by 6 bases, leaving a spacing of 19 bases between them. From its cysteine to its phenylalanine, the CDR3 spans 18 amino acids. Only CDR3 DNA is held: 54 bases, read in frame from base 1. Per the germline V gene, KGHSH is the CDR1 and LQKENI is the CDR2. The CDR3 regions of human TCRbeta chains were subjected to immunosequencing. Turning to the authors' computational methods: Repertoire TCRs were checked for matches against a reference library of SARS-CoV-2-specific TCRs that had been generated using the MIRA antigen-specificity platform. Breadth meant the fraction of unique TCRs that were SARS-CoV-2-associated, whereas depth meant the fraction of total T cells that were SARS-CoV-2-associated. Each spike-specific TCR was assigned to its reactive spike region and to a CD4 or CD8 class using the MIRA data. Log10-transformed breadth and depth values were compared by one-way ANOVA with Sidak's multiple comparisons tests. Sourced from immuneACCESS, this table was stored by TCRdb with only in-frame sequences that have V and J called. A share of the clones is absent; for the studies checked, an unresolved V gene accounts for under half, and the remainder has no known explanation. V, J and clone size reflect that table, while D and trimming were determined from the DNA. The sample profile shows tens of thousands of clones; 90% of them were found once. Of the sample, roughly 3.9% is held by the ten largest clones.

This sample's time point label indicates: baseline before first vaccination. Vaccinee samples came from UK trials COV001 and COV002, including a single-blind randomized controlled phase 2/3 trial of AZD1222 (ChAdOx1 nCoV-19) in healthy adults. For TCRbeta chain sequencing, PBMC samples were collected from trial participants at day 0 and at day 28 after the second dose. The receptor's source is an adult in good health. The specimen was peripheral blood, collected on day 0 of AZD1222 vaccination. This chain is built from TRBV18 and TRBJ1-6; TRBD1 could be the D gene, as 5 bases match. The CDR3 region reads CASSPLDRQKSSNSPLHF. The nucleotide sequence is given as TGTGCCAGCTCACCACTCGATAGACAGAAGTCATCTAATTCACCCCTCCACTTT.